The 15 T cell receptor beta chains presented below share a single source sample, sequenced in a study of blood T cell repertoires in COVID-19. Generated by immunoSEQ multiplex PCR, the TCRdb table keeps only in-frame clones and is missing some. The sample records some 400,000 clones, roughly four fifths being singletons. The specimen was peripheral blood. The receptors originated from a human donor with acute or convalescent COVID-19. The donor label of this sample is uncertain.

This chain joins TRBV10-1 and TRBJ2-1, with a tentative D call TRBD1 (5 bases). The V end lost 4 bases, the J end lost 9 bases, and 13 bases lay between the germline ends. Germline loops: CDR1 WNHNN, CDR2 SYGVQD (reference sequence). The CDR3 extends over 13 amino acids. CDR3 residues: CASSVGTQGEQFF. For the CDR3, the DNA is TGCGCCAGCAGTGTCGGAACCCAGGGTGAGCAGTTCTTC.

The chain is built from TRBV19 and TRBJ2-5; possibly TRBD1 for D (5 bases). The CDR3 has 13 residues. Germline loops: CDR1 LNHDA, CDR2 SQIVND (reference sequence). V gave up 3 bases and J gave up 4 bases, with 9 bases separating them. The CDR3 spells CASSIVRGETQYF. CDR3 DNA sequence: TGTGCCAGTAGTATCGTAAGGGGAGAGACCCAGTACTTC.

V is TRBV28 and J is TRBJ2-7; the D is unclear. Germline V gene sequence: CDR1 MDHEN, CDR2 SYDVKM. Trimming shortened V by 6 bases and J by 9 bases, and 15 bases separated the two germline ends. The CDR3 extends over 12 amino acids. The chain's CDR3 is CASSLGPTPQYF. The CDR3 nucleotides are TGTGCCAGCAGCTTAGGGCCTACCCCGCAGTACTTC.

The chain recombines TRBV19 with TRBJ1-1; TRBD1 is a possible D gene (6 bases). This CDR3 comprises 18 residues. Germline CDR1 LNHDA, CDR2 SQIVND (reference sequence). Trimming left V 5 bases short and J 0 bases short, with 22 bases between. The CDR3 DNA reads TGTGCCAGTAGTCCTTCACAGGGAGGGTGGACGGTGAACACTGAAGCTTTCTTT. Amino acids: CASSPSQGGWTVNTEAFF.

The V gene is TRBV5-1, the J gene TRBJ1-3; D gene unclear. Trimming removed 2 bases at V and 0 bases at J, with 15 bases between. CDR1 and CDR2 from the germline V gene are SGHRS and YFSETQ. The CDR3 sequence is 17 residues long. CDR3 amino acids: CASSFSHRRSSGNTIYF. The CDR3 DNA sequence: TGCGCCAGCAGCTTTTCCCATCGACGGAGCTCTGGAAACACCATATATTTT.

This clone turned up a few times. The V call is TRBV2, the J call TRBJ1-1; D gene unclear. Germline V gives CDR1 SNHLY, CDR2 FYNNEI. Trimming shortened V by 5 bases and J by 1 base, and 11 bases separated the two germline ends. CDR3 length: 14 residues. The CDR3 sequence: CASSKSGKNTEAFF. CDR3 bases: TGTGCCAGCAGTAAATCCGGGAAGAACACTGAAGCTTTCTTT.

V usage is TRBV5-4 and J usage is TRBJ1-2; TRBD1 aligns across 8 bases. The V gene's germline CDR1 is SGHNT and CDR2 YYREEE (reference sequence). The ends lost 3 bases at V and 8 bases at J; junction bases unmatched: 12. This CDR3 region has 15 residues. The CDR3 coding sequence is TGTGCCAGCAGCTCCTCGACAGGGGCTCGGGGAGGCTACACCTTC. This codes for CASSSSTGARGGYTF.

This rearrangement joins TRBV19 to TRBJ1-2; no clear D. The V end lost 3 bases, the J end lost 2 bases, and 10 bases lay between the germline ends. The CDR3 totals 14 residues. The germline V gene has CDR1 LNHDA and CDR2 SQIVND (reference sequence). CDR3 sequence: CASSILGSNYGYTF. The CDR3 coding sequence is TGTGCCAGTAGTATTTTGGGCAGCAACTATGGCTACACCTTC.

This chain joins TRBV5-4 and TRBJ2-1; 9 bases are shared with TRBD2. This CDR3 region has 17 residues. V gave up 0 bases and J gave up 1 base; unmatched junction bases: 5. The germline CDR1 and CDR2 sequences are SGHNT and YYREEE (reference sequence). The CDR3 nucleotides are TGTGCCAGCAGCTTGGCCCAGACTAGCGGATCCTACAATGAGCAGTTCTTC. Translating it yields CASSLAQTSGSYNEQFF.

The genes are TRBV5-1 and TRBJ2-2; D remains unclear. The CDR3 sequence is 15 residues long. The germline gives CDR1 SGHRS, CDR2 YFSETQ. Trimming left V 0 bases short and J 0 bases short, with 6 bases between. The CDR3 is CASSLVAANTGELFF. The CDR3 coding sequence is TGCGCCAGCAGCTTGGTGGCGGCGAACACCGGGGAGCTGTTTTTT.

The genes are TRBV6-2 or TRBV6-3 and TRBJ1-6, with 7 bases lining up with TRBD1. J gave up 11 bases and V 5 bases, and 3 bases lay outside the gene matches. The CDR3 is 12 amino acids. Germline V gene lookup returns CDR1 MNHEY and CDR2 SVGEGT. In DNA form, the CDR3 reads TGTGCCAGCAGTCTAACAGGGGCACCCCTCCACTTT. Translating it yields CASSLTGAPLHF.

V usage is TRBV12-5 and J usage is TRBJ2-5; 10 bases fit TRBD2. The CDR3 has 18 amino acids. Germline trimming cut 1 base from V and 4 bases from J; bases unmatched to any gene: 12. Germline assignment: CDR1 LGHNT and CDR2 FRNRAP. Here the CDR3 reads CASGLETYLAGARETQYF. CDR3 sequence (DNA): TGTGCTAGTGGTTTGGAAACCTATCTAGCGGGAGCTCGAGAGACCCAGTACTTC.

The chain uses TRBV15 and TRBJ1-3; TRBD1 is a possible D gene (6 bases). This CDR3 spans 14 amino acids. Germline loops: CDR1 LNHNV, CDR2 YYDKDF (reference sequence). Trimming took off 4 bases at V and 4 bases at J, with 11 bases between the two ends. Here the CDR3 reads CATSTPGQGNTIYF. CDR3 nucleotides: TGTGCCACCAGCACGCCGGGACAAGGAAACACCATATATTTT.

A remark on this clone: The germline gene is not matched at one end of the junction; a read error may be the cause. The V gene is TRBV5-1, the J gene TRBJ2-1, with 9 bases matching TRBD1. This CDR3 is built from 15 residues. Germline CDR1 SGHRS, CDR2 YFSETQ. CDR3 residues: CASSLGQGSRNEQFF. CDR3 in DNA: TGCGCCAGCAGTTTGGGACAGGGCTCTCGGAATGAGCAGTTCTTC.

The chain carries TRBV6-5 and TRBJ1-2, with TRBD1 as a possible D gene (5 bases). V was trimmed by 4 bases and J by 4 bases, leaving 7 bases between them. Germline V gene data show CDR1 as MNHEY and CDR2 as SVGAGI. This CDR3 is 12 amino acids long. The CDR3 is CASSFTGYGYTF. In DNA form, the CDR3 reads TGTGCCAGCAGTTTTACAGGCTATGGCTACACCTTC.